This TCR beta chain is drawn from a study of T cells in Graves' hyperthyroidism and ophthalmopathy. The study, taken as a whole, reports: Blood also contained most expanded thyroid clonotypes above 0.001.

It was RNA transcripts that yielded the amplified TCR beta CDR3 regions. RT-PCR in the first round (using the HTBI primer set) targeted the TCR CDR3. TCRdb re-analysed the multiplex PCR reads in MiXCR, keeping a single row per CDR3 protein. The sample gives about 420,000 distinct CDR3 sequences, 15% to 19% of which show up once; 11% to 15% is in the top ten. The CDR3 has 16 residues. The V gene lost 8 bases and the J gene lost 7 bases, with 21 bases spanning the gap. Germline-derived CDR1 and CDR2 are ENHRY and SYGVKD. Newly diagnosed patients aged 18 to 65 had hyperthyroidism of under 2 months' duration. On this clonotype: Its antigen is not identified.

This sequence originates from a woman younger than 30 with Graves' hyperthyroidism. Sequencing was carried out using blood. This rearrangement joins TRBV10-3 to TRBJ1-6; D uncertain. This CDR3 reads CAISSSSGVGNSPLHF. In DNA form, the CDR3 reads TGTGCCATCTCCTCCTCTTCCGGAGTAGGAAATTCACCCCTCCACTTT.